Sequencing of this T cell receptor beta chain was carried out in a study of blood T cell repertoires in COVID-19. Whole-study context: Italy, Spain and the United States were the sources of the convalescent and acute COVID-19 samples.

Original handling: Amplification with reference gene primers provided the estimates of nucleated cell counts. Measured with immunoSEQ multiplex PCR; TCRdb has only the in-frame clones, and not every one. For V, J and clone size, that table is used; D and trimming come from the DNA. The sample has roughly 330,000 clones; 86% are singletons. Those who participated ranged in age from 18 to 89 years and resided in approximately 26 US areas. Donors were grouped by their self-reported clinical history. The V and J ends lost 0 bases and 0 bases respectively, with 7 bases between them. CDR1 is SGHRS, CDR2 YFSETQ, per germline. This CDR3 comprises 14 residues.

The sequence was collected from a woman in her late teens or twenties who had recovered from COVID-19. The chain has TRBV5-1 and TRBJ2-7; D unclear. The sample consisted of PBMCs or T cells enriched from blood (not recorded which). This chain's CDR3 is CASSLGHSSYEQYF. As DNA, the CDR3 is TGCGCCAGCAGCTTGGGACATTCCTCCTACGAGCAGTACTTC.